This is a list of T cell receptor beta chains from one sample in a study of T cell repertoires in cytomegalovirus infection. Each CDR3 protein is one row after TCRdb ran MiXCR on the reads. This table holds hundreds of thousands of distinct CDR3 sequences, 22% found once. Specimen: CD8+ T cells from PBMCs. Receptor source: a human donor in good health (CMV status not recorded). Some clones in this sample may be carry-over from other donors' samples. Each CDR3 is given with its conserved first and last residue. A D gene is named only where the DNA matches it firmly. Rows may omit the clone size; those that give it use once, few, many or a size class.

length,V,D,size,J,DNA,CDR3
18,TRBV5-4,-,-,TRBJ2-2,TGTGCCAGCACCCGACGTTTTTCTCTATACACGAACACCGGGGAGCTGTTTTTT,CASTRRFSLYTNTGELFF
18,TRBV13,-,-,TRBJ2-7,TGTGCCAGCAGCTTCGGGGGTGCTGTGACTTTCCCTCACCACGAGCAGTACTTC,CASSFGGAVTFPHHEQYF
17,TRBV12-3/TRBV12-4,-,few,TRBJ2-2,TGTGCCAGCAGTTTAGACGACAGGTACGCGAACACCGGGGAGCTGTTTTTT,CASSLDDRYANTGELFF
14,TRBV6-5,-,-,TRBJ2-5,TGTGCCAGCAGTTACTCTGGTAGCGGCGAGACCCAGTACTTC,CASSYSGSGETQYF
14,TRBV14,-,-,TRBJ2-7,TGTGCCAGCAGCCTAACGACGAACAGCCTGGAGCAGTACTTC,CASSLTTNSLEQYF
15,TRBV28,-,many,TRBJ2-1,TGTGCCAGCAGCACGTTTCAGGGGGGATACAATGAGCAGTTCTTC,CASSTFQGGYNEQFF
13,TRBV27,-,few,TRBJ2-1,TGTGCCAGCAGTCCCGGGTTCTTGGGTGAGCAGTTCTTC,CASSPGFLGEQFF
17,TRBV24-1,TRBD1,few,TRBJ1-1,TGTGCCACCAGTGAGTCGGACAGGGGCGTGATGAACACTGAAGCTTTCTTT,CATSESDRGVMNTEAFF
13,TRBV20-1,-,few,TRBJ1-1,TGCAGTGCTAGCCTTAGACAGAACACTGAAGCTTTCTTT,CSASLRQNTEAFF
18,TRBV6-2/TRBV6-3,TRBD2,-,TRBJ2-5,TGTGCCAGCAGTTACAGATCGGGACTAGCGCCGATGCAAGAGACCCAGTACTTC,CASSYRSGLAPMQETQYF
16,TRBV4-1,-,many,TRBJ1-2,TGCGCCAGCAGCCAGAAACTCCACGATCTGTTGCATGGCTACACCTTC,CASSQKLHDLLHGYTF
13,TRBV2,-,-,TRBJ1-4,TGTGCCAGTTCAGCCCCAACTAATGAAAAACTGTTTTTT,CASSAPTNEKLFF
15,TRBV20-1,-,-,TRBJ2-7,TGCAGTGCTAGAGACCCCGACTCGCCTTCCTACGAGCAGTACTTC,CSARDPDSPSYEQYF
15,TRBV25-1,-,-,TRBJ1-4,TGTGCCAGCAGTGAATATGGGGGCGCGGATGAAAAACTGTTTTTT,CASSEYGGADEKLFF
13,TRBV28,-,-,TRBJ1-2,TGTGCCAGCAGTTTTTCTGATGACTATGGCTACACCTTC,CASSFSDDYGYTF
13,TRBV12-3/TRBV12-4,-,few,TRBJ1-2,TGTGCCAGCAGTTTAGTCCAGAGCTATGGCTACACCTTC,CASSLVQSYGYTF
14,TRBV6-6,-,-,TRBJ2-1,TGTGCCAGCAGTTACTCGACAGGATACAATGAGCAGTTCTTC,CASSYSTGYNEQFF